The rows below give T cell receptor beta chains drawn from one sample of a study of T-cell memory formation after mild COVID-19. In TCRdb, the 5' RACE reads were re-called with MiXCR into one record per CDR3 protein. The sample has 350,000 to 500,000 distinct CDR3 sequences; more than 20% are singletons. Sequencing was done on a sample of PBMCs or a T cell subset sorted from them (not recorded which). All receptors come from an adult woman who had mild COVID-19 (a few samples of this study predate the infection). Cell type and time point are not known. The CDR3 runs from the conserved cysteine through the conserved F or W. D genes are given only for firm matches. Expanded clones get a size class; other rows say once, few or many, or leave the size out.

D gene,J gene,V gene,clone size,CDR3 DNA,CDR3 protein
TRBD1,TRBJ2-7,TRBV20-1,.,TGCAGTGATAGAGGGGGACAGGGGGCGACCGAGCAGTACTTC,CSDRGGQGATEQYF
TRBD1,TRBJ1-2,TRBV29-1,few,TGCAGCGCCCGAACAGGGGGCCCCCAGGGCTACACCTTC,CSARTGGPQGYTF
.,TRBJ2-7,TRBV7-9,few,TGTGCCAGCAGCTTAGCGGGTAGCCACGAGCAGTACTTC,CASSLAGSHEQYF
.,TRBJ2-7,TRBV5-1,few,TGCGCCAGCAGCCTTGTGGGGGGGCCGATTTACGAGCAGTACTTC,CASSLVGGPIYEQYF
TRBD1,TRBJ1-3,TRBV5-1,.,TGCGCCAGCAGCCTGGGACAGCAAGGACTTACTAGCTCTGGAAACACCATATATTTT,CASSLGQQGLTSSGNTIYF
.,TRBJ2-5,TRBV6-2/TRBV6-3,few,TGTGCCAGCAGCCGCGGAGAGGAAGAGACCCAGTACTTC,CASSRGEEETQYF
TRBD2,TRBJ2-3,TRBV20-1,.,TGCAGTGCTCCGCCGGGACTAGCGGGGGATACGCAGTATTTT,CSAPPGLAGDTQYF
.,TRBJ1-1,TRBV20-1,.,TGCAGTGCTAGGCCCGGGTTTGAAGCTTTCTTT,CSARPGFEAFF
TRBD2,TRBJ2-2,TRBV4-1,few,TGCGCCAGCAGCCAAGATCGGGGACTAGCCTCCGGGGAGCTGTTTTTT,CASSQDRGLASGELFF
.,TRBJ2-3,TRBV7-7,few,TGTGCTAGCAGCTTAGGTTGGTTAGATACGCAGTATTTT,CASSLGWLDTQYF
.,TRBJ2-7,TRBV4-3,.,TGCGCCAGCAGCCAAGAGGGGGGTCAGGGTGGCGAGCAGTACTTC,CASSQEGGQGGEQYF
.,TRBJ1-2,TRBV10-3,few,TGTGCCATCAGTGAGCCCCGTTTAATAAGTGATGGCTACACCTTC,CAISEPRLISDGYTF
TRBD1,TRBJ2-7,TRBV12-3/TRBV12-4,few,TGTGCCAGCAGTCCGAGGACAGGGCACGTACCAGGATTACACCACGAGCAGTACTTC,CASSPRTGHVPGLHHEQYF